This T cell receptor beta chain comes out of a study of cytomegalovirus exposure and HLA in healthy donors. General observations from the study: Cytomegalovirus-associated status was assigned to some 160 TCR beta chains. Subsequent analysis revealed that first-cohort TCR clusters tended to co-occur in the approximately 120 validation repertoires.

CDR1 is MRHNA, CDR2 SNTAGT, per germline. The CDR3 spans 14 residues. The V gene end was trimmed by 6 bases and the J gene end by 7 bases; junction bases not matched to a gene: 9. As regards this clone: Antigen: not known.

Repertoires were generated with immunoSEQ multiplex PCR, while TCRdb's copy carries only in-frame clones and drops some. The table has 150,000 to 200,000 clones, 84% seen once; the top ten hold roughly 10%. The gene calls are TRBV6-4 and TRBJ1-5; 7 positions agree with TRBD1. The specimen was PBMCs. This receptor was obtained from a man aged 30 to 45 in good health and CMV-seropositive. CDR3: CASSTGTEGQPQHF. The CDR3 DNA sequence: TGTGCCAGCAGCACCGGGACAGAGGGACAGCCCCAGCATTTT.